A selection of T cell receptor beta chains follows, all from one sample in a study of shared clonotypes between healthy human individuals. TCRdb keeps only in-frame clones here, not all; method: immunoSEQ multiplex PCR. The sample yields about 1.1 million clones, approximately 80% seen once. The sequencing input was memory CD4+ T cells from PBMCs. These receptors were collected from a man younger than 35 in good health. Some clones in this sample may be carry-over from other donors' samples. Each CDR3 is given without its conserved first and last residue. Fields, in order: J gene, clone size, V gene, CDR3 protein. Size tells how often a clone was seen (once, few, many) or the class of an expanded clone, and some rows leave it out.

>TRBJ2-5|-|TRBV5-1
ASSTGHRQETQY
>TRBJ2-1|-|TRBV7-3
ASSEGSYNEQF
>TRBJ2-5|-|TRBV28
ASTLRGREQTQY
>TRBJ2-2|-|TRBV11-2
ASSRPAGEFNVNTGELF
>TRBJ2-5|few|TRBV28
ASSSHSQETQY
>TRBJ1-2|-|TRBV28
ASSFQNYGYT
>TRBJ2-3|-|TRBV9
ASSVVGGRSTDTQY
>TRBJ1-2|-|TRBV18
ASTGTDDFLGYT
>TRBJ2-3|-|TRBV5-6
ASNSGRPTDTQY
>TRBJ2-7|few|TRBV21-1
ARTSSGEPLHYEQY
>TRBJ1-1|-|TRBV9
ASSAQTGQGTEAF
>TRBJ1-2|once|TRBV21-1
ASSKVSFYGYT
>TRBJ2-3|-|TRBV19
ASSIEGQGADTQY
>TRBJ2-1|-|TRBV4-1
ASSQPFGFEQF
>TRBJ2-5|-|TRBV15
ATSRFSGGPETQY
>TRBJ1-1|once|TRBV2
ASSDLGNTEAF
>TRBJ2-1|-|TRBV21-1
ASMVRDLLAGGYGDEQF
>TRBJ1-5|-|TRBV6-6
ASSTSGSNQPQH
>TRBJ2-7|-|TRBV5-6
ASSLQGGAEEQY
>TRBJ2-2|-|TRBV28
ASTRHRELF
>TRBJ2-1|-|TRBV9
ASSGSGTGNNEQF
>TRBJ2-1|-|TRBV18
ASSPPTSRGLDNEQF
>TRBJ1-4|-|TRBV4-2
ASSRGQGLEKLF
>TRBJ2-3|-|TRBV14
ASSPGLAGVDTQY
>TRBJ2-3|-|TRBV7-3
ASSYRQGGSTDTQY
>TRBJ2-7|-|TRBV7-2
ASSSPDRAHEQY
>TRBJ2-5|-|TRBV5-1
ASSRGDRAQETQY
>TRBJ2-1|-|TRBV4-2
ASSQDTSGNYNEQF
>TRBJ1-2|-|TRBV12-5
ASGSSGQGVPTYGYT
>TRBJ2-1|-|TRBV11-3
ASSLVEGKTF
>TRBJ2-1|-|TRBV5-6
ASSLQRDTHNEQF
>TRBJ2-2|-|TRBV7-2
ASSFVTGELF
>TRBJ2-1|-|TRBV30
AFRWLLSSYNEQF
>TRBJ1-4|-|TRBV9
ASSVAGTGGEKLF
>TRBJ1-4|-|TRBV5-1
ASREFDAREKLF
>TRBJ2-3|-|TRBV6-4
ASSRSSTDTQY
>TRBJ2-5|-|TRBV7-8
ASSRLRETQY
>TRBJ2-5|-|TRBV4-1
ASSQVQIQETQY
>TRBJ2-7|once|TRBV7-9
ASSPRVGQGASEQY
>TRBJ2-2|once|TRBV13
ASSLGQGNTGELF
>TRBJ2-7|-|TRBV5-4
ASSLGGTSGLSHEQY
>TRBJ2-6|-|TRBV5-1
ASSLGEFGANVLT
>TRBJ2-1|-|TRBV28
ASSPRQGMTYNEQF
>TRBJ1-1|-|TRBV9
ASSAGFELNTEAF
>TRBJ2-1|many|TRBV5-1
ASRPGLAGGIYNEQF
>TRBJ2-5|-|TRBV6-1
ASSEAPGRGQETQY
>TRBJ2-5|-|TRBV4-1
ASSQPGGAQY
>TRBJ2-3|-|TRBV27
ASRSNRGWGDTQY
>TRBJ1-2|-|TRBV10-3
AIGPDYGYT
>TRBJ1-1|-|TRBV29-1
SVVGIQAF
>TRBJ2-7|-|TRBV7-3
ASSLSRDSEQY
>TRBJ2-1|-|TRBV9
ASSVRRDQGTNEQF
>TRBJ2-3|-|TRBV5-1
ASSLGSLGTDTQY
>TRBJ2-5|-|TRBV30
AWSGDTSWETQY
>TRBJ2-7|-|TRBV18
ASSPVGTSYEQY
>TRBJ2-3|-|TRBV7-3
ASSLLDGTSGSYSTDTQY
>TRBJ1-2|-|TRBV6-6
ASSARQGVNGYT
>TRBJ2-2|-|TRBV18
ASSHDRIKDTGELF
>TRBJ1-4|few|TRBV11-3
ASSLGGAAKLF
>TRBJ2-1|-|TRBV15
ATSRELAGSEQF